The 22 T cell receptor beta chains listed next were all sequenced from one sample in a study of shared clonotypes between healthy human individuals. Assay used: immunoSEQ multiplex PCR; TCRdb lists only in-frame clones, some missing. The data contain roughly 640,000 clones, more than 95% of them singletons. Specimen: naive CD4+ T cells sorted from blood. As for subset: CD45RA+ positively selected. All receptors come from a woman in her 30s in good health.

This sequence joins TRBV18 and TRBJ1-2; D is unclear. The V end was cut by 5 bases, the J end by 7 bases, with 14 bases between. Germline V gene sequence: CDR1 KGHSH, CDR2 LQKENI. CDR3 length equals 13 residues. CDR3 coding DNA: TGTGCCAGCTCAGGTTTGGCAGGTGGTGGCTACACCTTC. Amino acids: CASSGLAGGGYTF.

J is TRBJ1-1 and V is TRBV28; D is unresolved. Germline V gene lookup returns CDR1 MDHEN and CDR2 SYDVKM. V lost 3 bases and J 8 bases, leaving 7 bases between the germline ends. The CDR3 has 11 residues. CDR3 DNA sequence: TGTGCCAGCAGTTTCGTCGGAGAAGCTTTCTTT. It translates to CASSFVGEAFF. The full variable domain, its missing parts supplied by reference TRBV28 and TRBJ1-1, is DVKVTQSSRYLVKRTGEKVFLECVQDMDHENMFWYRQDPGLGLRLIYFSYDVKMKEKGDIPEGYSVSREKKERFSLILESASTNQTSMYLCASSFVGEAFFGQGTRLTVV.

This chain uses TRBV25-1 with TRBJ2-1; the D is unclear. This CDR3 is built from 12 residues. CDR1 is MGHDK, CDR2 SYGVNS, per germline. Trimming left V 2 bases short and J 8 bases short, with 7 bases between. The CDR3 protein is CASSERPHEQFF. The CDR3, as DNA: TGTGCCAGCAGTGAACGCCCCCATGAGCAGTTCTTC.

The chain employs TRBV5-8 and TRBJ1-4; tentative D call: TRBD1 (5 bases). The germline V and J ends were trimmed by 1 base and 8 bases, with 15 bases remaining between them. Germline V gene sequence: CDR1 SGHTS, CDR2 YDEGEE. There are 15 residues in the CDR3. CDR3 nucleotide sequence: TGTGCCAGCAGCTTGAGAGGGAGCGCAGGGGAAAAACTGTTTTTT. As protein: CASSLRGSAGEKLFF.

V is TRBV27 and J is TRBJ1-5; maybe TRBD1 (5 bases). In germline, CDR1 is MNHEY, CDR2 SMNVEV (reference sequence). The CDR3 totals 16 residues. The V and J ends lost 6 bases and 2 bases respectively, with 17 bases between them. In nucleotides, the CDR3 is TGTGCCAGCAGGAGGGGACCCCCATTCGGCAATCAGCCCCAGCATTTT. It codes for CASRRGPPFGNQPQHF.

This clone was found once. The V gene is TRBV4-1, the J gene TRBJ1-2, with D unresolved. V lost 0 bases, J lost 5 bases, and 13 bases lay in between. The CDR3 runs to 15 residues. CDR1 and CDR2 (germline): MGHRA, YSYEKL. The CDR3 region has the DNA TGCGCCAGCAGCCAAGATTACCCAGGCGGTTATGGCTACACCTTC. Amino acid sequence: CASSQDYPGGYGYTF.

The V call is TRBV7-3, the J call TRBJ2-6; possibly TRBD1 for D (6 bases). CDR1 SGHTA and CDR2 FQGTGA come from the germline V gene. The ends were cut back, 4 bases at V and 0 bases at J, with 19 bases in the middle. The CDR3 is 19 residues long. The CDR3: CASSSYAGTSASGANVLTF. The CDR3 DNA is TGTGCCAGCAGCTCATATGCCGGGACAAGCGCCTCTGGGGCCAACGTCCTGACTTTC.

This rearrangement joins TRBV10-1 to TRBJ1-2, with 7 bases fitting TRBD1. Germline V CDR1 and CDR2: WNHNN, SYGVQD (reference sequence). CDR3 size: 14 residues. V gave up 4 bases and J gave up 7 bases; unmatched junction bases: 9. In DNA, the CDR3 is TGCGCCAGCAGTGGGACCAGGACAGGCCGTGGCTACACCTTC. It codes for CASSGTRTGRGYTF.

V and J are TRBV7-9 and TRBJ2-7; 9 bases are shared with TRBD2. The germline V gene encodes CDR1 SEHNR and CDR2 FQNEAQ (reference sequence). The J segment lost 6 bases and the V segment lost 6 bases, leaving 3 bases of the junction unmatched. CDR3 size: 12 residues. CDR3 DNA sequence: TGTGCCAGCAGTGCTAGCGGGGTCGAGCAGTACTTC. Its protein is CASSASGVEQYF.

The CDR3 DNA follows: TGTGCCAGCAGTTTGGGGTATCGGGGGAATTCAGGGGCCAACGTCCTGACTTTC. Protein product: CASSLGYRGNSGANVLTF. This rearrangement joins TRBV27 to TRBJ2-6; possible D gene TRBD2, 6 bases. Germline V gene lookup returns CDR1 MNHEY and CDR2 SMNVEV (reference sequence). Trimming took 3 bases from V and 4 from J, leaving 19 bases between them. The CDR3 spans 18 residues.

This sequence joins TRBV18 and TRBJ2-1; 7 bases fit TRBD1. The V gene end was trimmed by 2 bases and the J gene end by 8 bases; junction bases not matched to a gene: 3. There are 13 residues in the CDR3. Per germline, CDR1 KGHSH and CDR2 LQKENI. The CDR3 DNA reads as TGTGCCAGCTCACCATTCACAGGGGATGAGCAGTTCTTC. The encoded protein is CASSPFTGDEQFF.

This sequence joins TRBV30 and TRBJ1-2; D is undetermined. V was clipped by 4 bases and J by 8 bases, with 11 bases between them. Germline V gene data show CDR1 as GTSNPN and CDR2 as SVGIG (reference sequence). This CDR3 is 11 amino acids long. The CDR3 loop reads CAWTTLLGYTF. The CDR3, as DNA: TGTGCCTGGACCACATTATTAGGCTACACCTTC.

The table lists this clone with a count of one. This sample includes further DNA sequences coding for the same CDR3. The CDR3 DNA reads as TGTGCCAGCAGTTTAACCACCGGGGAGCTGTTTTTT. It specifies CASSLTTGELFF. V gene TRBV28 combines with J gene TRBJ2-2; D not resolved. V gave up 2 bases and J gave up 4 bases, with 2 bases separating them. CDR3 length equals 12 residues. CDR1 MDHEN and CDR2 SYDVKM come from the germline V gene.

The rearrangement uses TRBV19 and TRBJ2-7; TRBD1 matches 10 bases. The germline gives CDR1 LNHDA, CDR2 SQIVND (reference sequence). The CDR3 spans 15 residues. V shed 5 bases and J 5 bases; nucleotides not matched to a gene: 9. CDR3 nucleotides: TGTGCCAGTAGTCCGCGGGGACAGGGGTCCCACGAGCAGTACTTC. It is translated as CASSPRGQGSHEQYF.

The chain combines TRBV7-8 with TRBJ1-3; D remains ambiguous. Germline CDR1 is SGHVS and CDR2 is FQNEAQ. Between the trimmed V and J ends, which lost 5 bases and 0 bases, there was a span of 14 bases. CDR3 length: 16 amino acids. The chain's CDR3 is CASSRGLPGSGNTIYF. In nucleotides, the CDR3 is TGTGCCAGCAGCCGCGGGCTGCCCGGCTCTGGAAACACCATATATTTT.

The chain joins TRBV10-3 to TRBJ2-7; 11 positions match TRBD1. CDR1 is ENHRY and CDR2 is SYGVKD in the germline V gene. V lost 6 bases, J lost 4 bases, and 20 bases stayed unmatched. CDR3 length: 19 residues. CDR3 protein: CAIRGSVGTGGTRGYEQYF. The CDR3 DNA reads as TGTGCCATCAGAGGTTCGGTTGGGACAGGGGGTACTAGGGGGTACGAGCAGTACTTC.

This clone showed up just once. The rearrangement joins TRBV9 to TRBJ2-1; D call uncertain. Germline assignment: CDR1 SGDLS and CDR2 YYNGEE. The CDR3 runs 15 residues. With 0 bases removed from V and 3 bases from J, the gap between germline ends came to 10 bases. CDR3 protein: CASSVAPGIYNEQFF. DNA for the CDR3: TGTGCCAGCAGCGTAGCCCCGGGTATCTACAATGAGCAGTTCTTC.

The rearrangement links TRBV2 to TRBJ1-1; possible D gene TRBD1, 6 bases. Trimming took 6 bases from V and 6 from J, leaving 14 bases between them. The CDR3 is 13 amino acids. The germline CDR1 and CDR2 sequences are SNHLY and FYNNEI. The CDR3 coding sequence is TGTGCCAGCAGACGGGGGCGCCAGGCTGAAGCTTTCTTT. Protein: CASRRGRQAEAFF. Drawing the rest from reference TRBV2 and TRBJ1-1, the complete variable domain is EPEVTQTPSHQVTQMGQEVILRCVPISNHLYFYWYRQILGQKVEFLVSFYNNEISEKSEIFDDQFSVERPDGSNFTLKIRSTKLEDSAMYFCASRRGRQAEAFFGQGTRLTVV.

CDR3 DNA sequence: TGTGCCAGCAGCTCCCCCGGCAGGCACGAAGGTTACGAGCAGTACTTC. Translating it yields CASSSPGRHEGYEQYF. This chain connects TRBV27 to TRBJ2-7; D remains unclear. The length of the CDR3 is 16 residues. The germline CDR1 and CDR2 sequences are MNHEY and SMNVEV (reference sequence). Trimming stripped 6 bases from V and 4 bases from J, with 22 bases between.

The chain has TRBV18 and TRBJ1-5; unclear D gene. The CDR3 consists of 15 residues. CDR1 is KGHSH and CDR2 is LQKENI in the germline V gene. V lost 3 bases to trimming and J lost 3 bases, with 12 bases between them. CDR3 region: CASSPGREFNQPQHF. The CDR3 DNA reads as TGTGCCAGCTCACCGGGTAGGGAATTCAATCAGCCCCAGCATTTT.

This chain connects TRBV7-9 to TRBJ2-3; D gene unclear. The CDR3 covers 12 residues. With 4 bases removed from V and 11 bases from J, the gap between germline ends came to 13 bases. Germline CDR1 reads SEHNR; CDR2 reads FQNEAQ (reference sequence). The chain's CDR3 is CASSSSRVGQYF. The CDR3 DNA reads TGTGCCAGCAGCTCCTCACGAGTCGGGCAGTATTTT.

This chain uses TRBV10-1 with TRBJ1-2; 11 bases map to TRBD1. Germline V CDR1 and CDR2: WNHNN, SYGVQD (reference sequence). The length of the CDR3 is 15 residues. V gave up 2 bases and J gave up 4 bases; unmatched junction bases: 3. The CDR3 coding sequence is TGCGCCAGCAGTGAGGGGACAGGGGGTAGCTATGGCTACACCTTC. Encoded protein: CASSEGTGGSYGYTF.